The rows below give T cell receptor beta chains drawn from one sample of a study of control samples from healthy donors and cancer patients. Here immunoSEQ multiplex PCR was the method, and the copy in TCRdb shows in-frame clones only, minus some. This table has 150,000 to 200,000 clones, nearly 90% appearing once. The sequencing sample was made of blood. These receptors all come from a woman between 45 and 60 years old in good health. CDR3s include the opening cysteine and the closing phenylalanine or tryptophan. Each record gives: J gene, V gene, D gene, CDR3 protein. A D gene is named only where the DNA matches it firmly.

TRBJ1-1,TRBV30,-,CALGRGAFF
TRBJ2-7,TRBV24-1,-,CATSDFAGDEQYF
TRBJ1-2,TRBV30,-,CAWSVLSGEGYTF
TRBJ1-5,TRBV10-3,-,CAISEPEQDGQPQHF
TRBJ1-3,TRBV2,TRBD1,CASSVQGAGNTIYF
TRBJ2-1,TRBV11-2,TRBD1,CASSFLAGGSEQFF
TRBJ1-1,TRBV18,-,CASSPQANTEAFF
TRBJ1-2,TRBV6-5,-,CASSSQGVYGYTF
TRBJ2-2,TRBV5-4,-,CASSLLAGRNPGELFF
TRBJ1-1,TRBV30,-,CAWSGQLLNTEAFF
TRBJ2-6,TRBV25-1,-,CASGPGQDSGANVLTF
TRBJ2-7,TRBV4-2,TRBD2,CASSQTSGLAYEQYF
TRBJ1-5,TRBV5-1,-,CASSLGNAGQPQHF
TRBJ2-5,TRBV28,TRBD2,CASSLRGASGVQETQYF
TRBJ2-3,TRBV7-9,TRBD2,CASKGPRAGGITDTQYF
TRBJ2-2,TRBV11-2,TRBD2,CASSLLRGGTGELFF
TRBJ1-4,TRBV19,-,CASTPRESEKLFF
TRBJ2-1,TRBV7-9,TRBD1,CASSLEGTGANEQFF
TRBJ1-1,TRBV7-3,-,CASSSRRDTGEAFF
TRBJ2-5,TRBV9,TRBD2,CASSASGGGTQETQYF
TRBJ2-1,TRBV27,TRBD2,CASTNPGLANNEQFF
TRBJ1-5,TRBV28,TRBD1,CASSPIDRVEGNQPQHF
TRBJ1-2,TRBV28,-,CASRLFARGGYTF
TRBJ2-3,TRBV18,-,CASSPPAGADTQYF
TRBJ1-1,TRBV5-1,-,CASSLVTGVNTEAFF
TRBJ2-7,TRBV6-6,-,CASSRRISSYEQYF
TRBJ2-5,TRBV5-1,-,CASSLQGQGETQYF
TRBJ1-5,TRBV19,TRBD1,CASRVRQGDQPQHF
TRBJ2-1,TRBV4-1,-,CASSLGPSSSYNEQFF
TRBJ2-7,TRBV13,-,CASSLGRRLAGDEQYF
TRBJ2-7,TRBV18,-,CASSPPSGRTVGEQYF
TRBJ1-5,TRBV6-5,-,CASSYSSWGDQPQHF
TRBJ2-5,TRBV7-2,-,CASSLRGRGAFQETQYF
TRBJ1-2,TRBV28,TRBD1,CASSALGQINYGYTF
TRBJ1-1,TRBV5-1,-,CASSSGTLQNTEAFF
TRBJ1-1,TRBV7-2,-,CASSSTPGSTEAFF
TRBJ1-3,TRBV7-9,-,CASSLIVGSGNTIYF
TRBJ2-3,TRBV5-4,-,CASSPTLRGRTDTQYF
TRBJ1-3,TRBV7-6,TRBD1,CASSLEGGQYRSSGNTIYF
TRBJ1-5,TRBV10-3,-,CAISETPNQPQHF
TRBJ2-6,TRBV4-3,-,CASRPTDSYSGANVLTF
TRBJ1-1,TRBV2,-,CASTAGSNTEAFF
TRBJ1-1,TRBV6-1,-,CASSESDSTEAFF
TRBJ2-1,TRBV9,-,CASSVAWGNEQFF
TRBJ1-4,TRBV5-1,TRBD1,CASSSGTGYEKLFF
TRBJ2-7,TRBV2,TRBD2,CASSEALPASGLYEQYF
TRBJ1-6,TRBV25-1,TRBD1,CASRQTGSTTGGNSPLHF
TRBJ2-3,TRBV7-9,-,CASSRQADTQYF
TRBJ1-5,TRBV24-1,-,CATSDGGGYRADQPQHF
TRBJ1-2,TRBV10-3,-,CAISEGRVRYGYTF
TRBJ2-7,TRBV28,-,CASSLSVSYEQYF
TRBJ1-1,TRBV9,-,CASSRLAGMNTEAFF
TRBJ1-1,TRBV10-3,TRBD1,CAISDWTGNSEAFF
TRBJ2-7,TRBV18,-,CASSRGQSSYEQYF
TRBJ1-2,TRBV7-2,-,CASSSETGLGYTF